This TCR beta chain emerged from a study of blood T cell repertoires in COVID-19. Study as a whole: From the United States, Italy and Spain came samples of acute and convalescent COVID-19. PBMCs, B-cell-depleted T cells, or T cells provided the cDNA or gDNA that made up the material.

Germline V CDR1 and CDR2: SGHRS, YFSETQ. This CDR3 region has 14 residues. The V gene lost 4 bases and the J gene lost 4 bases, with 14 bases spanning the gap. In terms of age and location, participants ranged from roughly 18 to 100 years and lived in about two dozen US areas. Clinical histories supplied by participants themselves formed the basis of cohort assignment. TCRdb's table, derived via immunoSEQ multiplex PCR, lists solely in-frame clones and lacks some. Here the sample spans 200,000 to 250,000 clones, more than 75% being singletons. Specimen: PBMCs or T cells enriched from blood (not recorded which). V usage is TRBV5-1 and J usage is TRBJ1-1; tentatively, D is TRBD1 (6 bases). The receptor was isolated from a woman in her thirties or forties with acute COVID-19. The CDR3 protein is CASSTTGAGTEAFF. The CDR3 DNA sequence: TGCGCCAGCAGCACGACAGGCGCTGGCACTGAAGCTTTCTTT.